The 7 T cell receptor beta chains reported below all come from one sample, sequenced in a study of regulatory T cells in long-lasting Graves disease. Researchers made TCR beta libraries by using iRepertoire HTBI primers and running Arm-PCR on CDR3 regions. A single record per CDR3 protein comes from TCRdb applying MiXCR to the multiplex PCR reads. The sample has 200,000 to 250,000 distinct CDR3 sequences, approximately 19% seen once. The time point is: newly diagnosed GD, antithyroid drugs for less than 3 months. Extracted RNA from PBMCs served as the source of the TCR library. A further study also used this sample, focusing on T cells in Graves' hyperthyroidism and ophthalmopathy.

Specimen: peripheral blood mononuclear cells (PBMCs), collected at new diagnosis, from a patient treated with antithyroid drugs. These receptors originate from a woman in her twenties or thirties with Graves disease.

The sample holds many counts of this clonotype. The chain combines TRBV3-1 with TRBJ2-7; tentative D call: TRBD1 (5 bases). Trimming took 7 bases from V and 3 from J, leaving 7 bases between them. The germline CDR1 and CDR2 sequences are LGHDT and YNNKEL (reference sequence). This CDR3 contains 11 residues. In nucleotides, the CDR3 is TGTGCCAGCAAAGGGGTCTACGAGCAGTACTTC. Its translation is CASKGVYEQYF.

This clonotype was seen repeatedly, ten times or more. The chain joins TRBV18 to TRBJ1-1; 8 bases line up with TRBD1. Germline CDR1 KGHSH, CDR2 LQKENI. J lost 0 bases, V lost 3 bases, and 6 bases had no gene match. CDR3 length: 16 amino acids. The CDR3 coding sequence is TGTGCCAGCTCACCCTCGACAGGGGCGATGAACACTGAAGCTTTCTTT. Translation: CASSPSTGAMNTEAFF. Full variable domain (rest looked up from reference TRBV18 and TRBJ1-1): NAGVMQNPRHLVRRRGQEARLRCSPMKGHSHVYWYRQLPEEGLKFMVYLQKENIIDESGMPKERFSAEFPKEGPSILRIQQVVRGDSAAYFCASSPSTGAMNTEAFFGQGTRLTVV.

The V gene is TRBV6-2 or TRBV6-3, the J gene TRBJ1-1; D is unresolved. V was cut by 7 bases and J by 0 bases, with 12 bases left in between. CDR1 is MNHEY and CDR2 is SVGEGT in the germline V gene. The CDR3 loop spans 14 amino acids. This CDR3 is CASTGPSVNTEAFF. The CDR3 DNA follows: TGTGCCAGCACCGGACCGTCGGTGAACACTGAAGCTTTCTTT.

This chain connects TRBV6-1 to TRBJ1-3, with a tentative D call TRBD1 (5 bases). The CDR3 loop spans 14 amino acids. Germline V lookup: CDR1 MNHNS, CDR2 SASEGT. Trimming stripped 8 bases from V and 0 bases from J, with 11 bases between. The CDR3 DNA follows: TGTGCCAGCCTGGCGGGGGGCTCTGGAAACACCATATATTTT. Its protein product is CASLAGGSGNTIYF.

This clonotype was observed many times. The gene calls are TRBV6-1 and TRBJ1-1; D is unresolved. Germline V lookup: CDR1 MNHNS, CDR2 SASEGT. This CDR3 is 15 amino acids long. The V and J ends lost 4 bases and 0 bases respectively, with 12 bases between them. As DNA, the CDR3 is TGTGCCAGCAGTGCGAGCCTAAGCATGAACACTGAAGCTTTCTTT. Amino acids: CASSASLSMNTEAFF.

This clonotype was seen ten or more times. The rearrangement links TRBV28 to TRBJ2-7, with a possible D match to TRBD1 (6 bases). The CDR3 is 12 residues long. V was clipped by 5 bases and J by 4 bases, with 9 bases between them. Looked up from germline, CDR1 is MDHEN and CDR2 is SYDVKM. The DNA of the CDR3 is TGTGCCAGCAGTGTTACAGGGTACGAGCAGTACTTC. This sequence encodes CASSVTGYEQYF. Complete variable domain (other parts from reference TRBV28 and TRBJ2-7): DVKVTQSSRYLVKRTGEKVFLECVQDMDHENMFWYRQDPGLGLRLIYFSYDVKMKEKGDIPEGYSVSREKKERFSLILESASTNQTSMYLCASSVTGYEQYFGPGTRLTVT.

The chain uses TRBV11-2 and TRBJ2-1, with 10 nucleotides matching TRBD1. The CDR3 spans 15 residues. Germline values: CDR1 SGHAT, CDR2 FQNNGV. V shed 6 bases, J shed 6 bases, and the junction held 8 bases outside the gene matches. CDR3 sequence reads: CASSQDRGRINEQFF. The CDR3, as DNA: TGTGCCAGCAGTCAAGACAGGGGGCGAATCAATGAGCAGTTCTTC.